A single sample gave rise to the 29 T cell receptor beta chains below, sequenced in a study of cytomegalovirus exposure and HLA in healthy donors (dated 2017 in TCRdb). The library came from the immunoSEQ multiplex PCR assay. A mixture of 60 forward primers for TCR Vbeta segments and 13 reverse primers for TCR Jbeta segments was used in the multiplex PCR. Held by TCRdb, this immuneACCESS table contains in-frame sequences only and omits some clones. Under half of the omission traces to an unresolved V gene where checked; the cause of the rest is unknown. The sample table holds 200,000 or so clones, of which roughly four fifths were seen once. The ten largest clonotypes hold 0.098% of the sample. Sequenced sample: PBMCs. The source of these receptors is a boy between 2 and 10 years old in good health and CMV-seronegative.

The CDR3 DNA follows: TGTGCCAGCAGCCCCAATGCAGACACAGATACGCAGTATTTT. It yields the protein CASSPNADTDTQYF. This sequence joins TRBV5-8 and TRBJ2-3; no firm D call. CDR1 SGHTS and CDR2 YDEGEE come from the germline V gene. This CDR3 region has 14 residues. V was trimmed by 4 bases and J by 2 bases, leaving 11 bases between them.

The chain combines TRBV7-9 with TRBJ2-5; 10 bases match TRBD1. V lost 3 bases and J lost 3; bases outside the gene matches: 4. Germline V lookup: CDR1 SEHNR, CDR2 FQNEAQ (reference sequence). The CDR3 spans 15 residues. The CDR3 DNA follows: TGTGCCAGCAGCTTTACCGGGACAGGGGAAGAGACCCAGTACTTC. This translates into CASSFTGTGEETQYF. Drawing the rest from reference TRBV7-9 and TRBJ2-5, the complete variable domain is DTGVSQNPRHKITKRGQNVTFRCDPISEHNRLYWYRQTLGQGPEFLTYFQNEAQLEKSRLLSDRFSAERPKGSFSTLEIQRTEQGDSAMYLCASSFTGTGEETQYFGPGTRLLVL.

The rearrangement joins TRBV5-4 to TRBJ2-7, with 8 bases aligning to TRBD2. Germline V gene sequence: CDR1 SGHNT, CDR2 YYREEE (reference sequence). The CDR3 totals 14 residues. V was clipped by 3 bases and J by 6 bases; unmatched bases: 8. In DNA, the CDR3 is TGTGCCAGCAGCTCCGGACTAGCTGCGGGCGAGCAGTACTTC. Translation: CASSSGLAAGEQYF.

The chain employs TRBV21-1 and TRBJ1-3; the D call in the table, TRBD1, was not verified against the DNA. TRBV21-1 is a recognized pseudogene. CDR3 length: 19 residues. The CDR3 loop reads CASSKAPRVRGRTGNTIYF. As DNA, the CDR3 is TGTGCCAGCAGCAAAGCGCCTCGAGTCAGGGGAAGAACTGGAAACACCATATATTTT.

The rearrangement joins TRBV19 to TRBJ2-4; TRBD2 agrees at 12 bases. V lost 7 bases to trimming and J lost 0 bases; unmatched junction nucleotides: 4. This CDR3 is built from 16 residues. Germline V gene lookup returns CDR1 LNHDA and CDR2 SQIVND (reference sequence). Written as DNA, the CDR3 is TGTGCCAGTAACGGACTAGCGGGGAGAGCCAAAAACATTCAGTACTTC. Its protein is CASNGLAGRAKNIQYF. Filled out from reference TRBV19 and TRBJ2-4, the complete variable domain reads DGGITQSPKYLFRKEGQNVTLSCEQNLNHDAMYWYRQDPGQGLRLIYYSQIVNDFQKGDIAEGYSVSREKKESFPLTVTSAQKNPTAFYLCASNGLAGRAKNIQYFGAGTRLSVL.

This chain joins TRBV27 and TRBJ2-1; 10 bases agree with TRBD2. The CDR3 loop spans 17 amino acids. The germline V gene has CDR1 MNHEY and CDR2 SMNVEV (reference sequence). V lost 5 bases, J lost 10 bases, and 17 bases stayed unmatched. CDR3 loop: CASSPSRTSGNFWEQFF. The CDR3, as DNA: TGTGCCAGCAGTCCCAGCCGGACTAGCGGTAACTTTTGGGAGCAGTTCTTC.

This clone was seen a single time. This rearrangement joins TRBV2 to TRBJ1-6; D is uncertain. Per the germline V gene, CDR1 is SNHLY and CDR2 is FYNNEI. V shed 6 bases and J shed 7 bases, with 13 bases lying between them. CDR3 size: 14 residues. CDR3 amino acids: CASSTDGENSPLHF. CDR3 nucleotide sequence: TGTGCCAGCAGCACGGACGGGGAAAATTCACCCCTCCACTTT.

The CDR3 loop reads CASRGTATNEKLFF. The CDR3 bases are TGTGCCAGTCGCGGGACAGCAACTAATGAAAAACTGTTTTTT. The gene calls are TRBV19 and TRBJ1-4, with 7 nucleotides matching TRBD1. Germline assignment: CDR1 LNHDA and CDR2 SQIVND (reference sequence). The trim removed 8 bases at V and 0 bases at J, leaving 3 bases unmatched. The CDR3 length is 14 residues.

The chain recombines TRBV11-2 with TRBJ1-2; D may be TRBD1 (5 bases). CDR3 size: 16 residues. In germline, CDR1 is SGHAT, CDR2 FQNNGV. V lost 5 bases and J 4 bases, leaving 20 bases between the germline ends. Here the CDR3 reads CASSQGVTTDLYGYTF. CDR3 nucleotides: TGTGCCAGCAGCCAAGGGGTGACAACCGACCTCTATGGCTACACCTTC. The full variable domain, with the rest looked up from reference TRBV11-2 and TRBJ1-2, is EAGVAQSPRYKIIEKRQSVAFWCNPISGHATLYWYQQILGQGPKLLIQFQNNGVVDDSQLPKDRFSAERLKGVDSTLKIQPAKLEDSAVYLCASSQGVTTDLYGYTFGSGTRLTVV.

The CDR3 bases are TGTGCCAGCAGCCCGGCTAGCGGGGGTACAGATACGCAGTATTTT. It yields the protein CASSPASGGTDTQYF. This chain connects TRBV13 to TRBJ2-3; 10 bases align to TRBD2. Germline lookup yields CDR1 PRHDT and CDR2 FYEKMQ (reference sequence). Losses at the gene ends were 5 bases for V and 3 bases for J; bases not matched to a gene: 5. CDR3 length equals 15 residues.

The V call is TRBV27, the J call TRBJ1-5; 8 bases map to TRBD1. In germline, CDR1 is MNHEY, CDR2 SMNVEV (reference sequence). CDR3 length: 16 residues. The V gene end was trimmed by 1 base and the J gene end by 5 bases; junction bases not matched to a gene: 7. The CDR3 sequence is CASSLYSRQGYQPQHF. The CDR3 nucleotides are TGTGCCAGCAGTTTATACTCCCGACAGGGGTATCAGCCCCAGCATTTT.

The chain's CDR3 is CASSQGTSGGTQYF. CDR3 DNA sequence: TGTGCCAGCAGTCAAGGGACTAGCGGGGGTACGCAGTATTTT. The V gene is TRBV6-5, the J gene TRBJ2-3, with TRBD2 matching over 14 bases. Germline V CDR1 and CDR2: MNHEY, SVGAGI. The CDR3 is 14 residues long. J lost 8 bases, V lost 5 bases, and 3 bases had no gene match.

The CDR3 DNA is TGTGCCATCCAGCCGGGGGGGCTGGCCTACAATGAGCAGTTCTTC. Its protein product is CAIQPGGLAYNEQFF. The rearrangement links TRBV10-3 to TRBJ2-1, with 8 bases fitting TRBD2. This CDR3 spans 15 amino acids. CDR1 ENHRY and CDR2 SYGVKD come from the germline V gene. Germline trimming cut 8 bases from V and 2 bases from J; bases unmatched to any gene: 8.

The genes are TRBV19 and TRBJ2-3, with 7 nucleotides matching TRBD1. Looked up from germline, CDR1 is LNHDA and CDR2 is SQIVND (reference sequence). The CDR3 spans 15 residues. Germline trimming cut 1 base from V and 2 bases from J; bases unmatched to any gene: 3. The DNA of the CDR3 is TGTGCCAGTAGTATAGTCACAGGGGACACAGATACGCAGTATTTT. Its protein product is CASSIVTGDTDTQYF.

The rearrangement joins TRBV7-8 to TRBJ1-5; no firm D call. Germline CDR1 SGHVS, CDR2 FQNEAQ. The CDR3 sequence is 14 residues long. The V end was cut by 5 bases, the J end by 3 bases, with 11 bases between. CDR3 DNA: TGTGCCAGCAGCCTGAGGCCTAACAATCAGCCCCAGCATTTT. It codes for CASSLRPNNQPQHF.

The chain combines TRBV13 with TRBJ1-2; 12 bases are shared with TRBD1. The CDR3 consists of 14 residues. Trimming removed 8 bases from V and 5 bases from J; junction bases left unmatched: 6. Germline-derived CDR1 and CDR2 are PRHDT and FYEKMQ (reference sequence). The CDR3 nucleotides are TGTGCCAGCGCACCGGGACAGGGGGCTTATGGCTACACCTTC. Its translation: CASAPGQGAYGYTF. The full variable domain, completed using reference TRBV13 and TRBJ1-2, is AAGVIQSPRHLIKEKRETATLKCYPIPRHDTVYWYQQGPGQDPQFLISFYEKMQSDKGSIPDRFSAQQFSDYHSELNMSSLELGDSALYFCASAPGQGAYGYTFGSGTRLTVV.

The genes are TRBV5-1 and TRBJ1-1; D may be TRBD1 (5 bases). Germline V gene lookup returns CDR1 SGHRS and CDR2 YFSETQ. The CDR3 extends over 13 amino acids. V was pared by 4 bases and J by 1 base, with 8 bases between. This CDR3 is CASSDQGNTEAFF. Here the CDR3 DNA reads TGCGCCAGCAGCGATCAGGGGAACACTGAAGCTTTCTTT.

V is TRBV5-4 and J is TRBJ2-5, with TRBD2 matching over 9 bases. The DNA end is a closer match to TRBJ2-7, so the J assignment may be wrong. The germline CDR1 and CDR2 sequences are SGHNT and YYREEE (reference sequence). CDR3 length equals 14 residues. This chain's CDR3 is CASSSAGGPYEQYF. The CDR3 DNA sequence: TGTGCCAGCAGCTCAGCGGGGGGCCCCTACGAGCAGTACTTC.

This clone came up a few times. This sequence joins TRBV7-8 and TRBJ1-1; D is unclear. Per the germline V gene, CDR1 is SGHVS and CDR2 is FQNEAQ. V gave up 5 bases and J gave up 0 bases, with 13 bases separating them. There are 15 residues in the CDR3. The CDR3 is CASSTQANMNTEAFF. CDR3 nucleotides: TGTGCCAGCAGCACGCAGGCAAACATGAACACTGAAGCTTTCTTT.

The chain couples TRBV6-6 to TRBJ1-3; maybe TRBD1 (5 bases). V was cut by 8 bases and J by 4 bases, with 15 bases left in between. The V gene's germline CDR1 is MNHNY and CDR2 SVGAGI (reference sequence). There are 14 residues in the CDR3. In nucleotides, the CDR3 is TGTGCCAGCTTATTCGGGGGAGTCGGAAACACCATATATTTT. Its translation is CASLFGGVGNTIYF.

The chain recombines TRBV6-6 with TRBJ2-7; 8 positions match TRBD2. The CDR3 contains 16 residues. Germline-derived CDR1 and CDR2 are MNHNY and SVGAGI (reference sequence). V shed 6 bases, J shed 7 bases, and the junction held 17 bases outside the gene matches. CDR3 loop: CASSPRRPFAGGEQYF. In DNA, the CDR3 is TGTGCCAGCAGCCCCCGACGCCCCTTTGCGGGAGGTGAGCAGTACTTC.

This clone was seen only a few times. V is TRBV4-1 and J is TRBJ1-6; D unclear. Trimming removed 3 bases at V and 9 bases at J, with 15 bases between. The CDR3 is 15 residues long. The germline V gene has CDR1 MGHRA and CDR2 YSYEKL. The CDR3 DNA follows: TGCGCCAGCAGCCAGACCCGGGCCGCGGGTTCACCCCTCCACTTT. Translation: CASSQTRAAGSPLHF.

This chain joins TRBV12-5 and TRBJ2-7; D call uncertain. Germline V lookup: CDR1 LGHNT, CDR2 FRNRAP. This CDR3 spans 14 amino acids. Trimming shortened V by 5 bases and J by 2 bases, and 13 bases separated the two germline ends. In DNA, the CDR3 is TGTGCTAGTGGTAAGAGTCCCACCACCTACGAGCAGTACTTC. Protein product: CASGKSPTTYEQYF.

The sample holds one count of this clone. This chain connects TRBV15 to TRBJ1-4; D is undetermined. The V gene lost 8 bases and the J gene lost 8 bases, with 18 bases spanning the gap. This CDR3 contains 14 residues. The germline V gene encodes CDR1 LNHNV and CDR2 YYDKDF (reference sequence). The CDR3 bases are TGTGCCACCGAAGCTCGGGGATTGGAAGAAAAACTGTTTTTT. This gives the protein CATEARGLEEKLFF. The entire variable domain, with the rest obtained from reference TRBV15 and TRBJ1-4, is as follows: DAMVIQNPRYQVTQFGKPVTLSCSQTLNHNVMYWYQQKSSQAPKLLFHYYDKDFNNEADTPDNFQSRRPNTSFCFLDIRSPGLGDTAMYLCATEARGLEEKLFFGSGTQLSVL.

This chain joins TRBV28 and TRBJ1-6; 8 bases line up with TRBD1. CDR1 is MDHEN and CDR2 is SYDVKM in the germline V gene. The CDR3 length is 17 residues. The junction had 15 bases not matched to a gene; V was cut back by 5 bases and J by 9 bases. DNA for the CDR3: TGTGCCAGCAGTATTCTGCAGGGGGCAATGGAGGGTTCACCCCTCCACTTT. Translation: CASSILQGAMEGSPLHF.

J is TRBJ2-1 and V is TRBV5-4; 8 positions agree with TRBD2. The V and J ends lost 0 bases and 7 bases, in that order; junction bases with no gene match: 21. Looked up from germline, CDR1 is SGHNT and CDR2 is YYREEE (reference sequence). CDR3 length: 20 amino acids. CDR3 in amino acids: CASSLDGWGGGSPFSNEQFF. CDR3 in DNA: TGTGCCAGCAGCTTGGATGGATGGGGCGGGGGGTCCCCCTTTTCGAATGAGCAGTTCTTC. The complete variable domain, with remaining parts taken from reference TRBV5-4 and TRBJ2-1, reads ETGVTQSPTHLIKTRGQQVTLRCSSQSGHNTVSWYQQALGQGPQFIFQYYREEENGRGNFPPRFSGLQFPNYSSELNVNALELDDSALYLCASSLDGWGGGSPFSNEQFFGPGTRLTVL.

J is TRBJ2-7 and V is TRBV11-2; D is uncertain. V was clipped by 0 bases and J by 2 bases, with 5 bases between them. The V gene's germline CDR1 is SGHAT and CDR2 FQNNGV. The CDR3 totals 13 residues. CDR3 region: CASSLDPAYEQYF. CDR3 sequence (DNA): TGTGCCAGCAGCTTAGATCCCGCCTACGAGCAGTACTTC.

This clone was counted between two and nine times. This chain joins TRBV13 and TRBJ2-3; D is ambiguous. The germline gives CDR1 PRHDT, CDR2 FYEKMQ (reference sequence). The CDR3 loop spans 11 amino acids. Trimming pared 4 bases from V and 6 bases from J, leaving 5 bases between. The CDR3 loop reads CASSSVDTQYF. The CDR3 DNA reads TGTGCCAGCAGCTCCGTCGATACGCAGTATTTT.

CDR3 in amino acids: CASSKRDRAHSNQPQHF. CDR3 in DNA: TGTGCCAGCAGCAAAAGGGACAGGGCCCATAGCAATCAGCCCCAGCATTTT. The V and J genes are TRBV21-1 and TRBJ1-5; the table's D call TRBD1 went unverified against the DNA. TRBV21-1 is shown as a pseudogene. The CDR3 runs 17 residues.